The source of this T cell receptor beta chain is a study of T cells in Graves' hyperthyroidism and ophthalmopathy. RNA transcripts served as the template for amplifying TCR beta CDR3 regions. Primed by the HTBI set, a first-round RT-PCR was run on the TCR CDR3. TCRdb called the multiplex PCR reads again in MiXCR, with one record for every CDR3 protein. Of roughly 650,000 distinct CDR3 sequences in the sample, about 16% are singletons; the top ten hold around 3.5%. The CDR3 loop spans 15 amino acids. The germline V and J ends were trimmed by 7 bases and 6 bases, with 18 bases remaining between them. Germline-derived CDR1 and CDR2 are MDHEN and SYDVKM. Ten or more counts support this clonotype.

The sequence was obtained from a woman aged 40 to 49 with Graves' ophthalmopathy. J is TRBJ2-2 and V is TRBV28, with a weak D call TRBD2 (6 bases). Sequenced: blood. The CDR3 DNA reads TGTGCCAGCACTCTCCACACTAGCTTGTCCGGGGAGCTGTTTTTT. It yields the protein CASTLHTSLSGELFF.